The 3 T cell receptor beta chains reported below all come from one sample, sequenced in a study of blood T cells in healthy people across ages. Through a sample-barcoded 5' primer and a J-beta primer mix, a second PCR was run for roughly 6 to 12 cycles. TCRdb reprocessed the 5' RACE reads with MiXCR, giving one entry per CDR3 protein. Of roughly 800,000 distinct CDR3 sequences listed, roughly 64% are singletons. Sequenced: blood. All receptors derive from a man aged 25-45 years in good health.

The chain has TRBV14 and TRBJ1-4, with D uncertain. V lost 1 base, J lost 14 bases, and 8 bases lay in between. CDR1 is SGHDN, CDR2 FVKESK, per germline. This CDR3 spans 11 amino acids. The CDR3 region has the DNA TGTGCCAGCAGCCAAGTGACCCGTCTGTTTTTT. Protein: CASSQVTRLFF.

The J gene is TRBJ2-1, the V gene TRBV28; TRBD1 matches at 8 bases. With the DNA end fitting TRBJ2-7 better, the J assignment may be wrong. Germline CDR1 reads MDHEN; CDR2 reads SYDVKM. The CDR3 runs 14 residues. The CDR3 spells CASTPPGGNYEQYF. The CDR3 DNA sequence: TGTGCCAGCACCCCGCCAGGGGGCAACTACGAGCAGTACTTC.

The chain carries TRBV5-1 and TRBJ1-2; D gene unclear. V was pared by 4 bases and J by 0 bases, with 10 bases between. The CDR3 length is 14 residues. Germline-derived CDR1 and CDR2 are SGHRS and YFSETQ. CDR3 region: CASSDTRTNYGYTF. In nucleotides, the CDR3 is TGCGCCAGCAGCGACACACGGACTAACTATGGCTACACCTTC.